This entry features one T cell receptor (beta chain) sequence. The data were obtained in a study of control samples from healthy donors and cancer patients. V lost 3 bases and J lost 4; bases outside the gene matches: 6. CDR3 length: 14 amino acids. Germline assignment: CDR1 SGDLS and CDR2 YYNGEE. Sequencing was performed with immunoSEQ multiplex PCR; in TCRdb, only in-frame clones are kept and a portion is missing. The sample's table shows about 200,000 clones. Sequenced input: blood. J is TRBJ1-2 and V is TRBV9, with 7 bases lining up with TRBD1. The clonotype comes from a woman in her thirties in good health. In DNA, the CDR3 is TGTGCCAGCAGCGCCGGGACAGACTTCTATGGCTACACCTTC. Protein product: CASSAGTDFYGYTF.